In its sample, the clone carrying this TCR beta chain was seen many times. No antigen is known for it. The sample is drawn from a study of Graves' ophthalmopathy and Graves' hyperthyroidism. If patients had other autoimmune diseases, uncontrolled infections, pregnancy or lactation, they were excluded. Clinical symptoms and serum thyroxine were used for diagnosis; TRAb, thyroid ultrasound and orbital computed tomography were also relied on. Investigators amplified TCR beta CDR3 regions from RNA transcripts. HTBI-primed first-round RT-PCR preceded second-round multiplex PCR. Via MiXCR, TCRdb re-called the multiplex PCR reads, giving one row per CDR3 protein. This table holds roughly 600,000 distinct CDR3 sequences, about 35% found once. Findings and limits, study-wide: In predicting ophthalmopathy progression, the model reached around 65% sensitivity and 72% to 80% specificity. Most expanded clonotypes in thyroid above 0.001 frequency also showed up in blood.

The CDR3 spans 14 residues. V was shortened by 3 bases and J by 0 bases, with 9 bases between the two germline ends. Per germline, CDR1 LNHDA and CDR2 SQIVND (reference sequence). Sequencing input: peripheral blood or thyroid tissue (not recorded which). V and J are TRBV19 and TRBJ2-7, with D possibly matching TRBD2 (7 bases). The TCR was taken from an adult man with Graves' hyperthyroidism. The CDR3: CASSIGGLSYEQYF. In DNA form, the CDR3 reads TGTGCCAGTAGTATCGGGGGGCTCTCCTACGAGCAGTACTTC.